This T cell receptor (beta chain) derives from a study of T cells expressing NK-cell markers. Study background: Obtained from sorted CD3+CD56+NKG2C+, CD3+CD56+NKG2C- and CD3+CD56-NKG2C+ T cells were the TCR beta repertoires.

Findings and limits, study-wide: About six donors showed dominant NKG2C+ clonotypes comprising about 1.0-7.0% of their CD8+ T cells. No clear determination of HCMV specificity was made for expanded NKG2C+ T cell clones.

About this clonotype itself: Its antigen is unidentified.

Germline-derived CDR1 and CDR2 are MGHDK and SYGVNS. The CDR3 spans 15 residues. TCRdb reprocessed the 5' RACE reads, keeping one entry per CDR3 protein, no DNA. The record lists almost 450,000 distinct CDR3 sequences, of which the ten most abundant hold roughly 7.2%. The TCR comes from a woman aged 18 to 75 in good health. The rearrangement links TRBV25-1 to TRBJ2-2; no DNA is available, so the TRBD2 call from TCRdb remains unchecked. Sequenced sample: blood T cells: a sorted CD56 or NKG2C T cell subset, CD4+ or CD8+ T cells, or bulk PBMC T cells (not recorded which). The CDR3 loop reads CASTRPGGNTGELFF.